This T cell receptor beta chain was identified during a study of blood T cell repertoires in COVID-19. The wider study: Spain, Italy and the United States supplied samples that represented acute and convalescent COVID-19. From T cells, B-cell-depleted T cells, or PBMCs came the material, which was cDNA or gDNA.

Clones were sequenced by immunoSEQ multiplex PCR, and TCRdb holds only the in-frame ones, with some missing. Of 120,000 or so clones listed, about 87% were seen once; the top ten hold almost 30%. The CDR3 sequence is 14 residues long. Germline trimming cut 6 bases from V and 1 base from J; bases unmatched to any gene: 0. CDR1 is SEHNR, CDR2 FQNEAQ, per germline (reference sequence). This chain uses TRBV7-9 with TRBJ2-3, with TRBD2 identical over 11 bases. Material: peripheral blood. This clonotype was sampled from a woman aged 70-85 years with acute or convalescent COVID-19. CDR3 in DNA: TGTGCCAGCAGGGGACTAGCGGGCACAGATACGCAGTATTTT. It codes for CASRGLAGTDTQYF.